Sequencing of this T cell receptor beta chain was carried out in a study of identical twins. Using its own MiXCR run on the 5' RACE reads, TCRdb lists one record per CDR3 protein. The table includes approximately 600,000 distinct CDR3 sequences, 9.5% to 10% detected once. Every donor was a healthy Caucasian. In its sample, this clonotype was seen many times. The same specimen was also included in a second study, on yellow fever vaccine responses in identical twins. That source reports: Convergence reportedly seemed to mark part of the twins' vaccine T cell response, with personalization marking the rest.

Sequences were obtained from PBMCs. The clonotype was recovered from a woman in her late teens or twenties in good health.

CDR3 sequence reads: CASSLGTLDTQYF. The DNA for the CDR3 is TGTGCCAGCAGCTTGGGGACTTTGGATACGCAGTATTTT. The rearrangement links TRBV7-6 to TRBJ2-3, with a possible D match to TRBD2 (6 bases). Between the trimmed V and J ends, which lost 3 bases and 6 bases, there was a span of 10 bases. CDR3 size: 13 residues. In germline, CDR1 is SGHVS, CDR2 FNYEAQ.